This T cell receptor beta chain was retrieved from a study of blood T cells in healthy people across ages. This clonotype was found a few times. It was with a sample-barcoded 5' primer and a J-beta primer mix that a second PCR of about 6 to 12 cycles was run. TCRdb re-analysed the 5' RACE reads in MiXCR, keeping a single row per CDR3 protein. Among 1,800,000 or so distinct CDR3 sequences, about 39% were seen once, and the ten largest hold around 23%. Deletions cut 2 bases from V and 2 bases from J, with 18 bases between. Germline CDR1 SGHTA, CDR2 FQGTGA. The CDR3 covers 17 residues. This rearrangement joins TRBV7-3 to TRBJ1-2, with D possibly being TRBD1 (6 bases). The sample consisted of blood. This TCR derives from a human donor in good health. The CDR3: CASSLYPGQSPNYGYTF. CDR3 DNA sequence: TGTGCCAGCAGCTTATACCCCGGACAGAGCCCAAACTATGGCTACACCTTC.